This is a list of T cell receptor beta chains from one sample in a study of blood T cell repertoires in COVID-19. Clones were sequenced by immunoSEQ multiplex PCR, and TCRdb holds only the in-frame ones, with some missing. The data contain about 200,000 clones, 87% of them seen just once; the ten biggest clones take up around 2.1%. What was sequenced was PBMCs or T cells enriched from blood (not recorded which). These receptors were taken from a woman aged 25 to 39 who had recovered from COVID-19. The CDR3 runs from the conserved cysteine through the conserved F or W. A D gene is named only where the DNA matches it firmly. The size entry is marked missing in some rows and otherwise reads once, few, many or a size class.

CDR3aa | CDR3nt | d_gene | len | j_gene | abundance | v_gene
CAWSRGAWETQYF | TGTGCCTGGAGTCGCGGGGCGTGGGAGACCCAGTACTTC | - | 13 | TRBJ2-5 | - | TRBV30
CASRTHRTYGYTF | TGTGCCAGCAGGACACACAGAACCTATGGCTACACCTTC | - | 13 | TRBJ1-2 | - | TRBV6-5
CASSSPGPEKLFF | TGTGCCAGCAGTTCTCCAGGGCCTGAAAAACTGTTTTTT | - | 13 | TRBJ1-4 | - | TRBV6-2/TRBV6-3
CASSSGLAAYNEQFF | TGCGCCAGCAGCTCGGGACTAGCGGCCTACAATGAGCAGTTCTTC | TRBD2 | 15 | TRBJ2-1 | - | TRBV5-1
CASSYDRHSNQPQHF | TGTGCCAGCAGTTACGACAGACATAGCAATCAGCCCCAGCATTTT | - | 15 | TRBJ1-5 | - | TRBV6-5
CASSQEDRGRDGYTF | TGCGCCAGCAGCCAAGAGGACAGGGGGCGGGATGGCTACACCTTC | TRBD1 | 15 | TRBJ1-2 | - | TRBV4-1
CASSSPGLAGGTDTQYF | TGTGCCAGCAGCTCTCCGGGACTAGCGGGGGGGACAGATACGCAGTATTTT | TRBD2 | 17 | TRBJ2-3 | - | TRBV7-3
CATSRGGTGRKYEQYF | TGTGCCACCAGCAGAGGCGGGACGGGACGGAAGTACGAGCAGTACTTC | - | 16 | TRBJ2-7 | - | TRBV15
CAWSVRTAHTGELFF | TGTGCCTGGAGTGTACGGACTGCCCACACCGGGGAGCTGTTTTTT | - | 15 | TRBJ2-2 | - | TRBV30
CASSTLAQEKLFF | TGTGCCAGTAGTACGCTCGCGCAAGAAAAACTGTTTTTT | - | 13 | TRBJ1-4 | - | TRBV19
CASSSNPGGLNTEAFF | TGTGCCAGCAGTTCGAATCCAGGGGGCCTGAACACTGAAGCTTTCTTT | TRBD1 | 16 | TRBJ1-1 | once | TRBV27
CASSFVSGYTF | TGTGCCAGCAGCTTCGTATCTGGCTACACCTTC | - | 11 | TRBJ1-2 | - | TRBV7-3
CASSPWDRVTGELFF | TGCGCCAGCAGCCCGTGGGACAGGGTCACCGGGGAGCTGTTTTTT | TRBD1 | 15 | TRBJ2-2 | - | TRBV5-1
CSVGGRLGQPQHF | TGCAGCGTGGGAGGGCGCCTTGGGCAGCCCCAGCATTTT | - | 13 | TRBJ1-5 | - | TRBV29-1
CASSQRRVTDTEAFF | TGTGCCAGCAGCCAAAGGAGGGTAACGGACACTGAAGCTTTCTTT | - | 15 | TRBJ1-1 | - | TRBV7-8
CATGRQGAWSEAFF | TGTGCCACCGGCCGACAGGGGGCATGGTCTGAAGCTTTCTTT | TRBD1 | 14 | TRBJ1-1 | once | TRBV6-5
CASSPTGGPDYTF | TGTGCCAGCAGCCCGACAGGGGGTCCCGACTACACCTTC | TRBD1 | 13 | TRBJ1-2 | - | TRBV13
CASSGLLGKSGYGYTF | TGTGCCAGCAGCGGCCTTCTCGGGAAATCGGGATATGGCTACACCTTC | - | 16 | TRBJ1-2 | - | TRBV7-9
CASSLEAGGAYNEQFF | TGTGCCAGCAGCTTAGAGGCAGGGGGCGCGTACAATGAGCAGTTCTTC | TRBD1 | 16 | TRBJ2-1 | - | TRBV7-2
CSAGGGQKNYGYTF | TGCAGTGCTGGTGGGGGACAGAAAAACTATGGCTACACCTTC | TRBD1 | 14 | TRBJ1-2 | - | TRBV20-1
CASSFTGAGNQPQHF | TGTGCCAGCAGTTTTACGGGCGCGGGAAATCAGCCCCAGCATTTT | - | 15 | TRBJ1-5 | - | TRBV27
CASSLGGRSPLHF | TGTGCCAGCAGCTTGGGGGGGCGATCACCCCTCCACTTT | - | 13 | TRBJ1-6 | - | TRBV7-3
CASSHRELNTEAFF | TGTGCCAGCAGCCACCGGGAGTTGAACACTGAAGCTTTCTTT | - | 14 | TRBJ1-1 | - | TRBV5-6
CASSRRGGQGAKNIQYF | TGTGCCAGCAGCCGCAGGGGGGGACAGGGGGCCAAAAACATTCAGTACTTC | TRBD1 | 17 | TRBJ2-4 | - | TRBV7-8
CASSPGTGEVANYGYTF | TGTGCTAGCAGCCCGGGGACAGGGGAGGTAGCTAACTATGGCTACACCTTC | TRBD1 | 17 | TRBJ1-2 | - | TRBV7-7
CASSLVRDQPQHF | TGTGCCAGCAGTTTGGTCCGAGATCAGCCCCAGCATTTT | - | 13 | TRBJ1-5 | - | TRBV12-3/TRBV12-4
CASSSGQGWEKLFF | TGTGCCAGCAGCTCAGGACAGGGGTGGGAAAAACTGTTTTTT | TRBD1 | 14 | TRBJ1-4 | - | TRBV11-2
CASTMDEGSGDTQYF | TGTGCCAGCACAATGGATGAAGGGTCAGGGGATACGCAGTATTTT | - | 15 | TRBJ2-3 | - | TRBV2
CASSLSAGTGASPLHF | TGTGCCAGCAGTTTATCAGCCGGGACAGGGGCCTCACCCCTCCACTTT | TRBD1 | 16 | TRBJ1-6 | - | TRBV27
CASSDSERGGFNEQFF | TGTGCCAGCAGTGACTCTGAGCGGGGGGGCTTTAATGAGCAGTTCTTC | TRBD2 | 16 | TRBJ2-1 | - | TRBV6-4
CATSALGNQPQHF | TGTGCCACCAGTGCCCTAGGTAATCAGCCCCAGCATTTT | - | 13 | TRBJ1-5 | - | TRBV24-1
CASSQSRTEIQETQYF | TGCGCCAGCAGCCAAAGCCGAACAGAAATCCAAGAGACCCAGTACTTC | - | 16 | TRBJ2-5 | once | TRBV4-3
CASSLISPEETQYF | TGTGCCAGCAGCTTAATCTCGCCGGAGGAGACCCAGTACTTC | - | 14 | TRBJ2-5 | - | TRBV7-9
CASGIGRVSGHTF | TGTGCCAGCGGGATAGGGAGGGTATCGGGTCACACCTTC | - | 13 | TRBJ1-2 | - | TRBV27
CASSITGSSGNTIYF | TGTGCCAGCAGTATAACTGGGAGCTCTGGAAACACCATATATTTT | - | 15 | TRBJ1-3 | - | TRBV6-5
CASSFSGHENYGYTF | TGTGCCAGCAGCTTCTCGGGACACGAAAACTATGGCTACACCTTC | - | 15 | TRBJ1-2 | - | TRBV7-3
CASSLAAGNEQFF | TGTGCCAGCAGCTTAGCCGCGGGCAATGAGCAGTTCTTC | - | 13 | TRBJ2-1 | - | TRBV7-8
CASSFITGGWGYTF | TGTGCCAGCAGTTTCATCACAGGGGGCTGGGGCTACACCTTC | TRBD1 | 14 | TRBJ1-2 | - | TRBV27
CASTGHENLNEQFF | TGTGCCAGCACGGGACACGAAAACCTCAATGAGCAGTTCTTC | - | 14 | TRBJ2-1 | - | TRBV3-1/TRBV3-2
CASSDPGPLHF | TGTGCCAGCAGTGATCCGGGACCCCTCCACTTT | - | 11 | TRBJ1-6 | once | TRBV2
CASSSQVNTEAFF | TGTGCCAGCAGCTCACAGGTGAACACTGAAGCTTTCTTT | - | 13 | TRBJ1-1 | once | TRBV7-3
CSVADSPYETQYF | TGCAGCGTTGCAGACAGTCCTTACGAGACCCAGTACTTC | - | 13 | TRBJ2-5 | - | TRBV29-1
CASSPWGTGGPEAFF | TGTGCCAGCTCACCATGGGGGACGGGAGGTCCTGAAGCTTTCTTT | - | 15 | TRBJ1-1 | - | TRBV18
CSVETRYNEQFF | TGCAGCGTCGAAACGCGATACAATGAGCAGTTCTTC | - | 12 | TRBJ2-1 | - | TRBV29-1
CAIDGGAYGYTF | TGTGCCATCGACGGTGGGGCGTATGGCTACACCTTC | - | 12 | TRBJ1-2 | - | TRBV19
CASSLGTTQRNTEAFF | TGTGCCAGCAGCTTAGGAACCACACAGAGGAACACTGAAGCTTTCTTT | - | 16 | TRBJ1-1 | - | TRBV7-9
CASSRGSYGYTF | TGTGCCAGCAGTCGAGGATCCTATGGCTACACCTTC | - | 12 | TRBJ1-2 | few | TRBV6-2/TRBV6-3
CASSISDSSFYF | TGTGCCAGTAGTATCTCGGACAGTTCCTTTTATTTT | - | 12 | TRBJ1-5 | - | TRBV19
CASSLDDSPLREQYF | TGCGCCAGCAGCCTAGACGACAGTCCTTTGCGGGAGCAGTACTTC | - | 15 | TRBJ2-7 | - | TRBV4-1
CASSISGANTGELFF | TGTGCCAGTAGTATTTCAGGGGCGAACACCGGGGAGCTGTTTTTT | - | 15 | TRBJ2-2 | - | TRBV19
CASSLRGQETQYF | TGTGCCAGCAGCTTAAGGGGTCAAGAGACCCAGTACTTC | - | 13 | TRBJ2-5 | - | TRBV13
CASSQSAGTGNYGYTF | TGTGCCAGCAGTCAGTCCGCCGGGACAGGAAACTATGGCTACACCTTC | TRBD1 | 16 | TRBJ1-2 | - | TRBV6-4
CAWSVGNTGNTIYF | TGTGCCTGGAGTGTCGGGAACACTGGAAACACCATATATTTT | - | 14 | TRBJ1-3 | - | TRBV30